These T cell receptor beta chains were read from a single sample in a study of human T cells and chemical hapten exposure. TCRdb reprocessed the RACE reads with MiXCR, giving one entry per CDR3 protein. The data contain around 110,000 distinct CDR3 sequences, approximately 12% of them singletons. The material sequenced was whole blood, taken in connection with sensitization to the hapten diphenylcyclopropenone (DPC). These receptors were obtained from a woman between 45 and 65 years old with alopecia areata. Some clones in this sample may be carry-over from other donors' samples. Both conserved end residues are part of each CDR3. The D gene is left open where the match is weak. Clone sizes are given selectively: once, few, many, or a class where the clone is expanded.

abundance	v_gene	d_gene	j_gene	CDR3aa	CDR3nt
NA	TRBV18	NA	TRBJ1-3	CASSPGTVSGNTIYF	TGTGCCAGCTCACCAGGGACGGTCTCTGGAAACACCATATATTTT
NA	TRBV21-1	NA	TRBJ1-5	CASSKVFRTGGNQPQHF	TGTGCCAGCAGCAAGGTTTTTCGTACAGGGGGGAATCAGCCCCAGCATTTT
NA	TRBV20-1	NA	TRBJ2-2	CSAPSPLSRGTGELFF	TGCAGTGCCCCTTCCCCCTTATCCAGGGGTACCGGGGAGCTGTTTTTT
many	TRBV3-1	NA	TRBJ2-1	CASSHFAKQSYNEQFF	TGTGCCAGCAGCCATTTTGCGAAGCAGTCCTACAATGAGCAGTTCTTC
NA	TRBV18	NA	TRBJ2-2	CASSPQAATKGTGELFF	TGTGCCAGCTCACCACAAGCAGCCACCAAGGGCACCGGGGAGCTGTTTTTT
many	TRBV7-9	NA	TRBJ2-1	CASSRGGGGEQFF	TGTGCCAGCAGCCGTGGCGGAGGAGGTGAGCAGTTCTTC
few	TRBV28	NA	TRBJ2-5	CASSLGGKQETQYF	TGTGCCAGCAGTTTAGGGGGGAAACAAGAGACCCAGTACTTC
NA	TRBV7-2	TRBD1	TRBJ1-2	CASSRQGQSMSGYTF	TGTGCCAGCAGCCGACAGGGCCAGTCAATGTCTGGCTACACCTTC
few	TRBV20-1	NA	TRBJ2-7	CSAREGTDYPNEQYF	TGCAGTGCTAGAGAGGGGACGGACTACCCCAACGAGCAGTACTTC
few	TRBV3-1	NA	TRBJ2-7	CASRGSSGVYEQYF	TGTGCCAGCAGGGGGAGCAGCGGCGTCTACGAGCAGTACTTC
few	TRBV27	NA	TRBJ2-5	CASSLDWGAIQTQYF	TGTGCCAGCAGTTTGGATTGGGGCGCAATACAGACCCAGTACTTC
NA	TRBV3-1	NA	TRBJ2-1	CASSPAYNEQFF	TGTGCCAGCAGCCCCGCTTACAATGAGCAGTTCTTC
few	TRBV12-3/TRBV12-4	TRBD1	TRBJ1-1	CASSLTGRDTEAFF	TGTGCCAGCAGCTTGACAGGGAGGGACACTGAAGCTTTCTTT
NA	TRBV2	NA	TRBJ2-1	CASSTEKTQGNEQFF	TGTGCCAGCAGTACCGAAAAAACTCAGGGCAATGAGCAGTTCTTC
NA	TRBV2	TRBD1	TRBJ1-6	CASSEWDRNSPLHF	TGTGCCAGCAGTGAATGGGACAGAAATTCACCCCTCCACTTT
NA	TRBV4-3	NA	TRBJ1-2	CASSQSHPPGVWGYTF	TGCGCCAGCAGCCAAAGCCACCCTCCAGGGGTATGGGGCTACACCTTC
NA	TRBV7-2	TRBD2	TRBJ2-7	CASSLAGTSGSYEQYF	TGTGCCAGCAGCTTAGCAGGAACTAGCGGATCCTACGAGCAGTACTTC
many	TRBV6-2/TRBV6-3	TRBD1	TRBJ2-3	CASSTGGAQYF	TGTGCCAGCAGCACAGGGGGTGCGCAGTATTTT
many	TRBV29-1	NA	TRBJ1-1	CSAAIIAEAFF	TGCAGCGCCGCGATTATCGCTGAAGCTTTCTTT
NA	TRBV4-2	NA	TRBJ2-7	CASSQDFSSYEQYF	TGTGCCAGCAGCCAAGATTTTTCCTCCTACGAGCAGTACTTC
few	TRBV21-1	NA	TRBJ2-7	CASSKLTNKYYEQYF	TGTGCCAGCAGCAAACTTACCAACAAATACTACGAGCAGTACTTC
NA	TRBV7-9	NA	TRBJ2-2	CASSAPLGDGTGELFF	TGTGCCAGCAGCGCTCCCCTAGGGGACGGCACCGGGGAGCTGTTTTTT
NA	TRBV20-1	TRBD1	TRBJ1-1	CSAKRDSTNTEAFF	TGCAGTGCTAAACGGGACAGCACGAACACTGAAGCTTTCTTT
few	TRBV3-1	NA	TRBJ1-2	CASSQGLQTNEGNYGYTF	TGTGCCAGCAGCCAAGGTTTACAGACTAACGAAGGTAACTATGGCTACACCTTC
few	TRBV29-1	NA	TRBJ2-1	CSVDRDQEDNEQFF	TGCAGCGTGGACCGGGACCAGGAAGACAATGAGCAGTTCTTC
few	TRBV24-1	NA	TRBJ2-7	CATSDPVPPHEQYF	TGTGCCACCAGTGATCCCGTCCCCCCGCACGAGCAGTACTTC
few	TRBV28	NA	TRBJ2-7	CANSVQYEQYF	TGTGCCAACAGTGTCCAGTATGAGCAGTACTTC
NA	TRBV5-8	NA	TRBJ1-1	CAPNTEAFF	TGTGCCCCTAACACTGAAGCTTTCTTT
NA	TRBV4-3	NA	TRBJ1-6	CASSQSPGTYPRNSPLHF	TGCGCCAGCAGCCAGTCCCCAGGGACGTATCCCAGAAATTCACCCCTCCACTTT
few	TRBV6-6	TRBD1	TRBJ1-2	CASRQQGANGYTF	TGTGCCAGCAGGCAACAGGGGGCAAATGGCTACACCTTC
few	TRBV7-2	TRBD1	TRBJ2-7	CASSYRQGIYEQYF	TGTGCCAGCAGCTACCGACAGGGGATTTACGAGCAGTACTTC
NA	TRBV12-3/TRBV12-4	TRBD2	TRBJ2-1	CASSLQPGLPSNEQFF	TGTGCCAGCAGTCTCCAGCCGGGACTACCCAGCAATGAGCAGTTCTTC
NA	TRBV7-2	NA	TRBJ2-3	CASSFGGTDTQYF	TGTGCCAGCAGCTTCGGGGGCACAGATACGCAGTATTTT
many	TRBV28	NA	TRBJ1-2	CASMPGDGRGYTF	TGTGCCAGCATGCCAGGCGATGGGAGGGGCTACACCTTC
few	TRBV20-1	TRBD1	TRBJ1-2	CSAPLRQGDGYTF	TGCAGTGCTCCCTTACGACAGGGAGATGGCTACACCTTC
many	TRBV4-2	TRBD1	TRBJ2-6	CASSQGQGPSGANVLTF	TGTGCCAGCAGCCAAGGACAGGGCCCCTCTGGGGCCAACGTCCTGACTTTC
NA	TRBV6-2/TRBV6-3	NA	TRBJ1-2	CASQRDTANYGYTF	TGTGCCAGCCAGAGGGACACAGCTAACTATGGCTACACCTTC
NA	TRBV5-1	NA	TRBJ1-1	CASRPVTMNTEAFF	TGCGCCAGCCGACCGGTTACCATGAACACTGAAGCTTTCTTT
few	TRBV6-5	NA	TRBJ2-2	CASSRLKNTGELFF	TGTGCCAGCAGTAGGCTCAAGAACACCGGGGAGCTGTTTTTT
NA	TRBV6-1	NA	TRBJ2-1	CASSEVGGSDEQFF	TGTGCCAGCAGTGAAGTTGGGGGGAGCGATGAGCAGTTCTTC
few	TRBV2	TRBD2	TRBJ2-3	CASSLLAEYTDTQYF	TGTGCCAGCAGTTTACTAGCGGAATACACAGATACGCAGTATTTT
NA	TRBV28	NA	TRBJ1-4	CASSPSREKLFF	TGTGCCAGCAGCCCCAGCCGTGAAAAACTGTTTTTT